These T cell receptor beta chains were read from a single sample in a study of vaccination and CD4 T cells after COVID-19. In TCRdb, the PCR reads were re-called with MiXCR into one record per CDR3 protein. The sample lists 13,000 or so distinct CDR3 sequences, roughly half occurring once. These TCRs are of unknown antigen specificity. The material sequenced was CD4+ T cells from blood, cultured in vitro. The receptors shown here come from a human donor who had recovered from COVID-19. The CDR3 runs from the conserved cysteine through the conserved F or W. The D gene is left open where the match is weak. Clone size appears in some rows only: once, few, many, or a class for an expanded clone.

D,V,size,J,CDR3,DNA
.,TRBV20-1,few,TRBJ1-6,CSAIRDRAGRGWNPSPLHF,TGCAGTGCTATCCGGGACCGGGCCGGGCGGGGATGGAACCCCTCACCCCTCCACTTT
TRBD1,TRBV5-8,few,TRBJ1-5,CASSYRTGGGGNQPQHF,TGTGCCAGCAGTTACCGGACAGGGGGCGGCGGCAATCAGCCCCAGCATTTT
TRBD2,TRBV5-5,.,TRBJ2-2,CASSPSGGNTGELFF,TGTGCCAGCAGCCCGAGCGGGGGGAACACCGGGGAGCTGTTTTTT
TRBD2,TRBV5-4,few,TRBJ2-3,CASSLGAGGADTQYF,TGTGCCAGCAGCTTGGGGGCGGGAGGGGCAGATACGCAGTATTTT
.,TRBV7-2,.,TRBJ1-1,CASSLGIWVNTEAFF,TGTGCCAGCAGCTTAGGGATTTGGGTGAACACTGAAGCTTTCTTT
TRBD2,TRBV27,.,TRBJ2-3,CASSSPTSGRHTQYF,TGTGCCAGCAGTTCCCCCACTAGCGGGAGACATACGCAGTATTTT
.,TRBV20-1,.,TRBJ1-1,CSARDRGPMNTEAFF,TGCAGTGCTAGAGATAGAGGCCCGATGAACACTGAAGCTTTCTTT
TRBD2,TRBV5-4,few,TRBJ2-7,CASSKGLGPYEQYF,TGTGCCAGCAGCAAGGGACTAGGGCCCTACGAGCAGTACTTC
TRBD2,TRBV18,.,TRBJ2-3,CASSPPAGPMIVGTQYF,TGTGCCAGCTCACCACCAGCGGGGCCCATGATTGTCGGTACGCAGTATTTT
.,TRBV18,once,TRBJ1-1,CASSPRGANTEAFF,TGTGCCAGCTCACCACGGGGGGCGAACACTGAAGCTTTCTTT
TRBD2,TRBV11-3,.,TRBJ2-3,CASSLGRRELAASTDTQYF,TGTGCCAGCAGCTTAGGACGACGGGAACTAGCGGCTAGCACAGATACGCAGTATTTT
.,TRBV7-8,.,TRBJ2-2,CASSHGQRDGELFF,TGTGCCAGCAGCCATGGACAAAGAGACGGGGAGCTGTTTTTT
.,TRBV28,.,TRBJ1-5,CASSFLDLTTRPQHF,TGTGCCAGCAGTTTCTTGGACCTCACCACTCGGCCCCAGCATTTT
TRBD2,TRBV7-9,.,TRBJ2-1,CASSAGTSGGYNEQFF,TGTGCCAGCAGCGCCGGGACTAGCGGGGGATACAATGAGCAGTTCTTC
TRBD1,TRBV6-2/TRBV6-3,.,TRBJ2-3,CASRTGADTQYF,TGTGCCAGCAGAACAGGGGCAGATACGCAGTATTTT
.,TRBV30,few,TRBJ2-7,CAWRKDLSYEQYF,TGTGCCTGGAGGAAGGACCTTTCCTACGAGCAGTACTTC
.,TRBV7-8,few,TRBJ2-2,CASSHTGPGELFF,TGTGCCAGCAGCCACACAGGGCCCGGGGAGCTGTTTTTT
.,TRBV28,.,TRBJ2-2,CASSSRAVLNTGELFF,TGTGCCAGCAGTTCCCGGGCCGTACTGAACACCGGGGAGCTGTTTTTT
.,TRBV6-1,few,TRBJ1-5,CASSPGNNLLWPQHF,TGTGCCAGCTCTCCAGGGAACAACTTACTATGGCCCCAGCATTTT
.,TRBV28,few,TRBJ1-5,CASSLMARSNQPQHF,TGTGCCAGCAGTTTAATGGCCAGGAGCAATCAGCCCCAGCATTTT
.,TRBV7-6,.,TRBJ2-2,CASSPSGELFF,TGTGCCAGCAGCCCCTCCGGGGAGCTGTTTTTT
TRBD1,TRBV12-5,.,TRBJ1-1,CASAPRQGPEAFF,TGTGCTAGTGCTCCTCGACAGGGCCCTGAAGCTTTCTTT
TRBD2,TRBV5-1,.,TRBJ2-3,CASSRGESDTQYF,TGCGCCAGCAGCCGGGGGGAATCAGATACGCAGTATTTT
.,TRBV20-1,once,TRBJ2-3,CSARALDSTDTQYF,TGCAGTGCTAGAGCATTAGACAGCACAGATACGCAGTATTTT
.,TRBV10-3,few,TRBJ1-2,CAISDGRNYGYTF,TGTGCCATCAGTGATGGCAGAAACTATGGCTACACCTTC
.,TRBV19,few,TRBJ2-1,CASSIVAFLGSPDLSSYNEQFF,TGTGCCAGTAGTATAGTGGCTTTCCTAGGTTCTCCAGATTTGTCGTCCTACAATGAGCAGTTCTTC
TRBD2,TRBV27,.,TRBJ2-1,CATRFLSGLAVNEQFF,TGTGCCACCCGCTTTCTGTCCGGACTAGCGGTAAATGAGCAGTTCTTC
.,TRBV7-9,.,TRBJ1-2,CASSLGRRGYGYTF,TGTGCCAGCAGCTTAGGACGCCGCGGCTATGGCTACACCTTC
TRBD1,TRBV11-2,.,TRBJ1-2,CASSLDRGQNYGYTF,TGTGCCAGCAGCTTAGATCGGGGACAGAACTATGGCTACACCTTC
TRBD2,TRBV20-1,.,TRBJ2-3,CSAKRLAGVGDTQYF,TGCAGTGCCAAACGGTTAGCGGGAGTAGGGGATACGCAGTATTTT
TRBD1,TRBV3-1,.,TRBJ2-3,CASSQFMGQGADTQYF,TGTGCCAGCAGCCAATTCATGGGACAGGGTGCGGATACGCAGTATTTT
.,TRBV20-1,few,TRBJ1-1,CSARELSVWMNTEAFF,TGCAGTGCTAGAGAACTATCTGTATGGATGAACACTGAAGCTTTCTTT
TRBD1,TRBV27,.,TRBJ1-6,CASGQGFSPLHF,TGTGCCAGCGGACAGGGTTTTTCACCCCTCCACTTT
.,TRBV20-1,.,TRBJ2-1,CSARGLAQYNEQFF,TGCAGTGCTAGAGGACTCGCCCAATACAATGAGCAGTTCTTC
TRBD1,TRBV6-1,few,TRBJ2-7,CASKFGQGSDEQYF,TGTGCCAGCAAATTTGGACAGGGTAGCGACGAGCAGTACTTC
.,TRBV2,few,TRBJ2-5,CASRVTGQEAQYF,TGTGCCAGCAGAGTGACAGGACAAGAGGCCCAGTACTTC
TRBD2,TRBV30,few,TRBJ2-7,CAWKGPSGDPSYEQYF,TGTGCCTGGAAAGGGCCGAGCGGGGACCCGTCCTACGAGCAGTACTTC